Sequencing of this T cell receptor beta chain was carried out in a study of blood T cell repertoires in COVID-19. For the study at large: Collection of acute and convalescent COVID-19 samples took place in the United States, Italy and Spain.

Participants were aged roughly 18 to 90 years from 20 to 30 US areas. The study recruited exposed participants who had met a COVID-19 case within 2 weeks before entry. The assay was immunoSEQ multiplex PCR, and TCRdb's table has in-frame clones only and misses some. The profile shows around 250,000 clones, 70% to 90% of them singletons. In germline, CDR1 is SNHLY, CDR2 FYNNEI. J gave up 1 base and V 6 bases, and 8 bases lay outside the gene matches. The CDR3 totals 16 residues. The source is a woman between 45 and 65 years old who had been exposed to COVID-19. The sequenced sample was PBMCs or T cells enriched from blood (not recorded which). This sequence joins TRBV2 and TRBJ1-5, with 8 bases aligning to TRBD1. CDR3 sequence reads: CASSFLTGVSNQPQHF. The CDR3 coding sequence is TGTGCCAGCAGCTTTTTGACAGGGGTAAGCAATCAGCCCCAGCATTTT.